This T cell receptor (beta chain) was found in a study of T cells in tuberculosis. Study context: T cells were selected with CD1B tetramers loaded with glucose monomycolate. In South Africa, adults with active tuberculosis were compared with IGRA-negative and latently infected IGRA-positive adolescents. Findings and limits, study-wide: Active tuberculosis TCR-alpha repertoires lay closer to GMM-specific TCRs than IGRA-negative controls, suggesting clonal expansion.

The protocol was immunoSEQ multiplex PCR, while the TCRdb copy is restricted to in-frame clones and leaves out a portion. Of around 39,000 clones listed, roughly 92% are singletons. Latent tuberculosis screening used tuberculin skin test and IGRA at entry. The germline gives CDR1 LNHNV, CDR2 YYDKDF (reference sequence). CDR3 length: 18 residues. The ends lost 1 base at V and 4 bases at J; junction bases unmatched: 11. The table lists this clone with a count of one. Antigen specificity is unknown. The source of this sequence is a donor between 10 and 35 years old with latent tuberculosis or without tuberculosis infection. The chain joins TRBV15 to TRBJ1-2; TRBD1 aligns across 11 bases. Sample: PBMCs. This CDR3 is CATSRGPDRGRGLYGYTF. The CDR3 DNA reads TGTGCCACCAGCAGAGGTCCGGACAGGGGGCGCGGGCTCTATGGCTACACCTTC.